This T cell receptor beta chain came from a study of regulatory and conventional T cells in RAG deficiency. The method was immunoSEQ multiplex PCR; TCRdb's version includes in-frame clones alone and lacks a portion of them. Among some 8,800 clones listed, about 94% were seen once. Conventional CD4+ T cells were sorted from blood as CD25-low CD127-high cells. Germline loops: CDR1 SGHTA, CDR2 FQGNSA. Trimming shortened V by 5 bases and J by 0 bases, and 10 bases separated the two germline ends. The CDR3 covers 14 residues. The rearrangement joins TRBV7-2 to TRBJ2-5; D not resolved. Sequenced input: CD4+ effector T cells sorted from blood. This TCR was sampled from a human donor with RAG deficiency presenting as severe combined immunodeficiency. The DNA of the CDR3 is TGTGCCAGCAGCCCCGATCGGTACCAAGAGACCCAGTACTTC. It translates to CASSPDRYQETQYF.